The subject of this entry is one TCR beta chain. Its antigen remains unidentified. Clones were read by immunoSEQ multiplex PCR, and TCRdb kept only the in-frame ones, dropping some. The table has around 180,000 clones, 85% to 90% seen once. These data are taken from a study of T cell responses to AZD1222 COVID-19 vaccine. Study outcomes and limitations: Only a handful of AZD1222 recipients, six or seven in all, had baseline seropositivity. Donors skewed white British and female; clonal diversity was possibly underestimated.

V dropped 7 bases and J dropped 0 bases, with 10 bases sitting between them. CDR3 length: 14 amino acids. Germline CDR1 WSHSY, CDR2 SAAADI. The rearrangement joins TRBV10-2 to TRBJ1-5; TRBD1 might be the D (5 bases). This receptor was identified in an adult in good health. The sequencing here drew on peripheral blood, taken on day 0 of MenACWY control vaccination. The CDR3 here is CASTGPNSNQPQHF. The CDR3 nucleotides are TGCGCCAGCACAGGGCCTAATAGCAATCAGCCCCAGCATTTT.